Given below is one T cell receptor beta chain in context. This entry belongs to a study of blood T cell repertoires in COVID-19. Study information: Whether acute or convalescent, the COVID-19 samples came from the United States, Italy and Spain. The analysed material was cDNA or gDNA that came from T cells, B-cell-depleted T cells, or PBMCs.

The V and J ends lost 5 bases and 7 bases respectively, with 14 bases between them. CDR1 and CDR2 (germline): SGHTA, FQGNSA. This CDR3 is built from 13 residues. As originally analysed: Amplifying reference gene primers gave estimates of nucleated cell counts. Using immunoSEQ multiplex PCR, the repertoire was profiled, and TCRdb retains in-frame clones only, with some absent. The DNA was the basis for D and trimming; V, J and clone size are from that table. The sample has 130,000 to 150,000 clones, 84% seen once. This chain uses TRBV7-2 with TRBJ2-5; possibly TRBD2 for D (6 bases). Sequencing was performed on peripheral blood. This TCR was recovered from a human donor in a cohort sampled during active COVID-19. CDR3 sequence (DNA): TGTGCCAGCAGCGACGGGACTCTCTGGACCCAGTACTTC. It specifies CASSDGTLWTQYF.